This TCR beta chain was observed in a study of blood T cells in healthy people across ages. The germline V and J ends were trimmed by 4 bases and 5 bases, with 18 bases remaining between them. CDR1 is SGHRS and CDR2 is YFSETQ in the germline V gene. The CDR3 is made up of 15 amino acids. About this clonotype: Its antigen is undetermined.

Primers used in a second PCR of roughly 6 to 11 cycles were a sample-barcoded 5' primer and a J-beta primer mix. Each sample provided no less than 2.5 million CDR3-containing paired-end reads. MiXCR, applied by TCRdb to the 5' RACE reads, yields one record per CDR3 protein. This sample has 550,000 to 800,000 distinct CDR3 sequences, with under 25% found just once. Study-wide results and caveats: Since the PBMCs were unsorted, naive and antigen-experienced cells could not be conclusively compared. A greater number of naive CD4+ cells and higher diversity distinguished long-lived donors from aged donors.

The clonotype was recovered from a man between 65 and 85 years old in good health. This chain connects TRBV5-1 to TRBJ2-5, with TRBD2 as a possible D gene (5 bases). What was sequenced was blood. CDR3 in amino acids: CASSRTGLPGETQYF. The CDR3 DNA follows: TGCGCCAGCAGCAGAACCGGACTCCCGGGGGAGACCCAGTACTTC.